This T cell receptor (beta chain) appears in the sequencing data of a study of cytomegalovirus exposure and HLA in healthy donors. Findings of the study overall: Previously analyzed data showed that most TCR beta V segments were productive at a frequency of about 90% or about 30%. By HLA locus, TCR association rates varied in a later analysis, with DRB1 showing the most and HLA-C the fewest.

60 Vbeta and 13 Jbeta primers were used in PCR. Sequencing was performed with immunoSEQ multiplex PCR; in TCRdb, only in-frame clones are kept and a portion is missing. In the table there are roughly 200,000 clones, 77% of which are singletons. V lost 1 base, J lost 6 bases, and 2 bases stayed unmatched. The length of the CDR3 is 14 residues. Germline loops: CDR1 SGHTA, CDR2 FQGTGA. Points on this clone: Its antigen is unidentified.

The specimen sequenced was PBMCs. This clonotype originated in a woman in her fifties or sixties in good health and CMV-seropositive. This chain links TRBV7-3 with TRBJ2-3; 9 nucleotides line up with TRBD2. CDR3 nucleotide sequence: TGTGCCAGCAGCTTAATCGCGGGAGGGGATACGCAGTATTTT. This codes for CASSLIAGGDTQYF.